The T cell receptor (beta chain) under discussion was sequenced for a study of cytomegalovirus exposure and HLA in healthy donors. Across the study: In an earlier analysis, 90 million to 130 million unique TCR beta sequences were found from some 170 million T cells. Study-level results: Information on immune exposure was restricted to one variable (CMV serostatus).

With 2 bases removed from V and 7 bases from J, the gap between germline ends came to 18 bases. This CDR3 spans 17 amino acids. Per the germline V gene, CDR1 is MGHDK and CDR2 is SYGVNS. A note on this clone: The antigen is unknown.

Amplification used 60 Vbeta primers and 13 Jbeta primers. TCRdb's copy holds only in-frame clones and misses some; the assay was immunoSEQ multiplex PCR. Among 150,000 to 200,000 clones listed, around 68% were seen once. The specimen was PBMCs. The sequence was obtained from a man aged 45-65 years in good health and CMV-seronegative. This chain uses TRBV25-1 with TRBJ1-6; D not certain. The CDR3 bases are TGTGCCAGCAGTGAAATGTGGGCGGACTCAAGCAATTCACCCCTCCACTTT. This translates into CASSEMWADSSNSPLHF.